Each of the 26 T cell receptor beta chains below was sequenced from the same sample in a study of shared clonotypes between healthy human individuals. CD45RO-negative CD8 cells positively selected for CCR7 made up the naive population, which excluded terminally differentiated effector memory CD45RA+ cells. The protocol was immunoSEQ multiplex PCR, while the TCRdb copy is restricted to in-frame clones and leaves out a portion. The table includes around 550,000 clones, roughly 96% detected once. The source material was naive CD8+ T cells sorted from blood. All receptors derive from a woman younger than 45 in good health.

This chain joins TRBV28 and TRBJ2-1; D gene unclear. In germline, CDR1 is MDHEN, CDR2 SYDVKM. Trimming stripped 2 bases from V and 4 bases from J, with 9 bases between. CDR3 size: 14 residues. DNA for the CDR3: TGTGCCAGCAGTTTAATCAGCCTTTACAATGAGCAGTTCTTC. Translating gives CASSLISLYNEQFF.

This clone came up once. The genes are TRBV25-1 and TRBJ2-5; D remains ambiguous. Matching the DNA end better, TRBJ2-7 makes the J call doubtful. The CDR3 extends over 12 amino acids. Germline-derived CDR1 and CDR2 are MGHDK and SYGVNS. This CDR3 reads CASSVSGFEQYF. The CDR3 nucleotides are TGTGCCAGCAGTGTCTCCGGGTTCGAGCAGTACTTC.

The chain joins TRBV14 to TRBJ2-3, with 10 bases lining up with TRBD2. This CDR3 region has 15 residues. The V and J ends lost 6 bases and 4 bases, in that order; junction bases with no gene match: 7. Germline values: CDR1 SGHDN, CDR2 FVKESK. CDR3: CASSLAGVVSDTQYF. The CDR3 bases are TGTGCCAGCAGTCTAGCGGGAGTGGTCTCAGATACGCAGTATTTT.

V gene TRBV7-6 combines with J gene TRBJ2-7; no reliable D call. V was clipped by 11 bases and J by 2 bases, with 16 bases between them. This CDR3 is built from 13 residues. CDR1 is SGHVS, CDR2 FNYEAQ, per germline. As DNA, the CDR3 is TGTGCCTCCGCGGCTCACCAAACCTACGAGCAGTACTTC. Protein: CASAAHQTYEQYF. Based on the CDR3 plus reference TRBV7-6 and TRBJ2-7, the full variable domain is GAGVSQSPRYKVTKRGQDVALRCDPISGHVSLYWYRQALGQGPEFLTYFNYEAQQDKSGLPNDRFSAERPEGSISTLTIQRTEQRDSAMYRCASAAHQTYEQYFGPGTRLTVT.

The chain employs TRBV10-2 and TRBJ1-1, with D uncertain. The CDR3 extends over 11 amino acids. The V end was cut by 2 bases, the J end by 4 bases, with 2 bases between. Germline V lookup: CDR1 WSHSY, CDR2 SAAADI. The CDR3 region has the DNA TGCGCCAGCAGTGAGACCACTGAAGCTTTCTTT. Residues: CASSETTEAFF.

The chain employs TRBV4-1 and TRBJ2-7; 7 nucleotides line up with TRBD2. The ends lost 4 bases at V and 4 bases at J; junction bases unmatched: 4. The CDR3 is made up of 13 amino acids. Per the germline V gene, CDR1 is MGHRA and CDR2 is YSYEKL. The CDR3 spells CASSPTSRYEQYF. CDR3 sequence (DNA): TGCGCCAGCAGCCCGACTAGCCGTTACGAGCAGTACTTC.

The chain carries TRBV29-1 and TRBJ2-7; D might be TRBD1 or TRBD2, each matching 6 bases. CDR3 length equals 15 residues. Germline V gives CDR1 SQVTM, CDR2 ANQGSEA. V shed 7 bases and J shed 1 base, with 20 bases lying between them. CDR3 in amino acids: CSATGALRTSYEQYF. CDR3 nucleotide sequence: TGCAGCGCCACGGGGGCCCTGAGGACTTCCTACGAGCAGTACTTC.

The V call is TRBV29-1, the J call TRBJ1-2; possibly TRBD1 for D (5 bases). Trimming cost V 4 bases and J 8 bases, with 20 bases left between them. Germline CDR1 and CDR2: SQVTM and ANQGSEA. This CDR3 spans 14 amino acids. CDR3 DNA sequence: TGCAGCGTTGCTTTAGTCAGGGCATCGGACGGCTACACCTTC. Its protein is CSVALVRASDGYTF. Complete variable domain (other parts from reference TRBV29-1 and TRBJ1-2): SAVISQKPSRDICQRGTSLTIQCQVDSQVTMMFWYRQQPGQSLTLIATANQGSEATYESGFVIDKFPISRPNLTFSTLTVSNMSPEDSSIYLCSVALVRASDGYTFGSGTRLTVV.

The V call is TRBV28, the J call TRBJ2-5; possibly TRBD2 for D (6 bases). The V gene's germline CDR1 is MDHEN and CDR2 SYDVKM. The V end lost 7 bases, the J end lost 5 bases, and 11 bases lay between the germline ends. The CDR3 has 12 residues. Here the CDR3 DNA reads TGTGCCAGCAAGGAGGGCATGGAGACCCAGTACTTC. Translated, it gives CASKEGMETQYF.

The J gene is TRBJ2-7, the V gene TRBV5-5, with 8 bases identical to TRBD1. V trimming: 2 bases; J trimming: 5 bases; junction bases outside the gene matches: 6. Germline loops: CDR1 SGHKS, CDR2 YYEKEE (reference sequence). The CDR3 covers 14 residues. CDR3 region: CASSLGQGVDEQYF. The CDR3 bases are TGTGCCAGCAGCTTAGGACAGGGAGTGGACGAGCAGTACTTC.

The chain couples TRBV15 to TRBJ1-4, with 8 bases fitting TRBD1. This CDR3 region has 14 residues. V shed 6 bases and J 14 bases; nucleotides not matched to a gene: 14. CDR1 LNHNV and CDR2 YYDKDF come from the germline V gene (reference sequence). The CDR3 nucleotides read TGTGCCACCAGGCCAGGGGGCGAGTCTATAAAGCTGTTTTTT. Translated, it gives CATRPGGESIKLFF.

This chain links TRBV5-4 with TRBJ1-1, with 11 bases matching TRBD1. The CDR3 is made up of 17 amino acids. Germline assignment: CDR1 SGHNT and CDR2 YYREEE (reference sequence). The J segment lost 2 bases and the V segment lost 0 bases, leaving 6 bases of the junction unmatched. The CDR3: CASSLGTGGASNTEAFF. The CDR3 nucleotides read TGTGCCAGCAGCTTGGGGACAGGGGGCGCGTCCAACACTGAAGCTTTCTTT.

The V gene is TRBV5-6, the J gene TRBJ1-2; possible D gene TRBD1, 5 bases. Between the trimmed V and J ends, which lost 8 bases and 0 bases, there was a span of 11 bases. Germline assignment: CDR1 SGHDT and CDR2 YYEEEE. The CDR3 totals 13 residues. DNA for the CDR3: TGTGCCAGTACAGGAACCGCTAACTATGGCTACACCTTC. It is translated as CASTGTANYGYTF.

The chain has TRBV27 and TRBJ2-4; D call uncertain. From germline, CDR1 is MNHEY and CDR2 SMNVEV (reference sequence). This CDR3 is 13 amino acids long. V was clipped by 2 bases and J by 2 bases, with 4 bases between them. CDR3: CASSLGTKNIQYF. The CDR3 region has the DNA TGTGCCAGCAGTTTAGGAACCAAAAACATTCAGTACTTC.

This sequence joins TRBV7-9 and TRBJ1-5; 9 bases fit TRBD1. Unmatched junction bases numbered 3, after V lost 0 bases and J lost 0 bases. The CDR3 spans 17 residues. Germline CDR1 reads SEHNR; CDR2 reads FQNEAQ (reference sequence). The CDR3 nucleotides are TGTGCCAGCAGCTTAGCTCGGACAGGGGATAGCAATCAGCCCCAGCATTTT. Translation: CASSLARTGDSNQPQHF.

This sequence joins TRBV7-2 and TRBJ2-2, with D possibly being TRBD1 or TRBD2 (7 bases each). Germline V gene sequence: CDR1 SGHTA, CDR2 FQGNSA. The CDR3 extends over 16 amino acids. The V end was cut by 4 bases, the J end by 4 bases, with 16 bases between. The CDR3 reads CASSSIARGGTGELFF. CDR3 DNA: TGTGCCAGCAGCTCAATCGCCAGGGGGGGCACCGGGGAGCTGTTTTTT. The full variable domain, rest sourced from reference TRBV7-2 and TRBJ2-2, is GAGVSQSPSNKVTEKGKDVELRCDPISGHTALYWYRQSLGQGLEFLIYFQGNSAPDKSGLPSDRFSAERTGGSVSTLTIQRTQQEDSAVYLCASSSIARGGTGELFFGEGSRLTVL.

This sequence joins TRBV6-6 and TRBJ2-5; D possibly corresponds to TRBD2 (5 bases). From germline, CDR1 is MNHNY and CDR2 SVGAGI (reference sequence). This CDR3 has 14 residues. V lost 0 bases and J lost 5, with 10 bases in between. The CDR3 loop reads CASSYSGPGETQYF. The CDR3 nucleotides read TGTGCCAGCAGTTACTCAGGACCGGGGGAGACCCAGTACTTC.

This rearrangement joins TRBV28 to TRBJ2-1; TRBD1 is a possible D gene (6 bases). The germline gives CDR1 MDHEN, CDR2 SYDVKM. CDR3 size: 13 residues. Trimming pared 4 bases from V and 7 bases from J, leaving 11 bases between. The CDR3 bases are TGTGCCAGCAGTTACAGGGCAGGGAATGAGCAGTTCTTC. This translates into CASSYRAGNEQFF. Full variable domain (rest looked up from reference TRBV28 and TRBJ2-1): DVKVTQSSRYLVKRTGEKVFLECVQDMDHENMFWYRQDPGLGLRLIYFSYDVKMKEKGDIPEGYSVSREKKERFSLILESASTNQTSMYLCASSYRAGNEQFFGPGTRLTVL.

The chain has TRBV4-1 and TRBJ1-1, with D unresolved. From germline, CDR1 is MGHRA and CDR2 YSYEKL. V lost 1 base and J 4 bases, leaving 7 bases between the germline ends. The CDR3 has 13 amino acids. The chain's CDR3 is CASSQAAGTEAFF. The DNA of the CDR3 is TGCGCCAGCAGCCAAGCGGCAGGCACTGAAGCTTTCTTT.

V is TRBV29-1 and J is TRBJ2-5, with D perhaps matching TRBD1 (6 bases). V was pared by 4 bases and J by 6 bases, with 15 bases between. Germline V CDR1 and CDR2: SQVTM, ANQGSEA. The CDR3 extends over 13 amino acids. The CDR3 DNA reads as TGCAGCGTTGTTTCTGGGGGCGTGAAGACCCAGTACTTC. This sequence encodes CSVVSGGVKTQYF. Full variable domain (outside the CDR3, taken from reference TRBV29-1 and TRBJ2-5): SAVISQKPSRDICQRGTSLTIQCQVDSQVTMMFWYRQQPGQSLTLIATANQGSEATYESGFVIDKFPISRPNLTFSTLTVSNMSPEDSSIYLCSVVSGGVKTQYFGPGTRLLVL.

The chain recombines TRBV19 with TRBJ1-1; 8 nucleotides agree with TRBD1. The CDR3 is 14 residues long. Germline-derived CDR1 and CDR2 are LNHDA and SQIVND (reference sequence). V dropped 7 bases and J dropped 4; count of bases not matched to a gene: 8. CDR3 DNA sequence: TGTGCCAGTACCCTTGGACAGGGTAGCACTGAAGCTTTCTTT. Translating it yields CASTLGQGSTEAFF.

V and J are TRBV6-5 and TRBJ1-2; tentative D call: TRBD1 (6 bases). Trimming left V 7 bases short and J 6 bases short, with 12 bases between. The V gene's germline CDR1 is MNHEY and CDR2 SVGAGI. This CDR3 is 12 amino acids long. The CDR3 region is CASTLGGHGYTF. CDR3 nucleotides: TGTGCCAGCACCCTAGGGGGTCATGGCTACACCTTC.

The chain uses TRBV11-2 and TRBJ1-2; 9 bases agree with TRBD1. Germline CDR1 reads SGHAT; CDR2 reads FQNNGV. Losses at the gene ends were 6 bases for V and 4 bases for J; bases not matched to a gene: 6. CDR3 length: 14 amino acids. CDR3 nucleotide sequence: TGTGCCAGCAGTCACAGGGGGCAGAGCTATGGCTACACCTTC. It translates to CASSHRGQSYGYTF.

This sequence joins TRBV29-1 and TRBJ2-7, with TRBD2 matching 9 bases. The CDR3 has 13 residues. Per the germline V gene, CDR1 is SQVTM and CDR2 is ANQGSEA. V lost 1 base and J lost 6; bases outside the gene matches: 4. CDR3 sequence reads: CSVEGLAGREQYF. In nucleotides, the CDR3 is TGCAGCGTTGAAGGGCTAGCGGGACGCGAGCAGTACTTC.

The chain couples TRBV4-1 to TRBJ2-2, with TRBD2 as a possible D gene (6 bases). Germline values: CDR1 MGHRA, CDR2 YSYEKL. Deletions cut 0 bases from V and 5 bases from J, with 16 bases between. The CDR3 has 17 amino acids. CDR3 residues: CASSQDSRGGGTGELFF. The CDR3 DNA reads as TGCGCCAGCAGCCAAGATTCGAGGGGAGGAGGTACCGGGGAGCTGTTTTTT.

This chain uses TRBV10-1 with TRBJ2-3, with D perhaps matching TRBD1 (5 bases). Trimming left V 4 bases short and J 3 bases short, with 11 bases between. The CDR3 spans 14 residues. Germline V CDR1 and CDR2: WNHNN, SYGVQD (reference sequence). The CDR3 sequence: CASSGGRVTDTQYF. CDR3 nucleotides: TGCGCCAGCAGTGGTGGCAGGGTAACAGATACGCAGTATTTT.